This T cell receptor beta chain is from a study of Ad26.COV2.S vaccination and SARS-CoV-2 variants (dated by TCRdb to the early 2020s). For context, the study as a whole: Vaccine-arm donors came from COV1001, a multicentre, randomized, double-blind, placebo-controlled phase I-IIa trial of Ad26.COV2.S in healthy adults. Ad26.COV2.S was given intramuscularly at 5x10^10 or 1x10^11 viral particles, as a single shot or as two shots 56 days apart. TCRbeta repertoire sequencing was used to assess the specificity and breadth of SARS-CoV-2-reactive T cell receptors after Ad26.COV2.S vaccination. The TCR-sequenced set comprised about 32 samples: approximately 19 Ad26.COV2.S vaccine recipients, 5 placebo recipients and 8 SARS-CoV-2 convalescent individuals. Trial participants were randomized into five groups of five, in which low-dose or high-dose Ad26.COV2.S was given once or twice, or placebo was given on both occasions. Throughout the experiments and outcome assessment, investigators stayed blinded to trial group allocation. The investigation overall reported the following: The authors noted that total T cell responses may have been underestimated by the TCR breadth and depth analyses. Ad26.COV2.S recipients had higher spike-specific TCR breadth than placebo recipients (P = 0.0014). After vaccination, substantial breadth of spike-specific CD8+ and CD4+ T cell responses was reported. Non-spike TCR breadth was comparable between vaccine and placebo recipients, consistent with the vaccine containing only spike. The study lacked the statistical power to compare responses across vaccine doses or regimens.

Turning to this clone: The target of this receptor is not known. It has no much larger one-base neighbor in the sample; base qualities were not kept.

The sample's treatment or condition label, in plain terms: around 19 received Ad26.COV2.S at low or high dose, single or two shots; about 5 received placebo; per-sample allocation not given. For vaccine and placebo recipients, repertoires were sequenced using samples collected on day 63 after the first injection. In Cohort 1b, fewer than 30 adults aged 18-55 years were enrolled at a single site in Boston, USA, between 29 July and 7 August 2020. Ad26.COV2.S consisted of a replication-incompetent adenovirus type 26 vector by which a prefusion-stabilized SARS-CoV-2 spike protein from the original Wuhan strain was expressed. According to the germline V gene, CDR1 reads ENHRY and CDR2 reads SYGVKD. V was cut back by 2 bases and J by 3 bases, leaving a gap of 14 bases between them. From the cysteine through the phenylalanine, the CDR3 covers 16 amino acids. Of all the DNA, just the CDR3 is kept, 48 bases in frame from base 1.

TCRbeta CDR3 regions were sequenced with the immunoSEQ Assay. After extraction, genomic DNA underwent amplification by bias-controlled multiplex PCR, followed by high-throughput sequencing. Under the source paper's analysis protocol: To quantify the absolute abundance of every unique TCRbeta CDR3 region, sequences were collapsed and filtered. Usable DNA was measured by amplifying reference genes present in all nucleated cells, and TCRbeta template counts were normalized to that usable DNA to estimate T cell fraction. Repertoire TCRs were annotated as SARS-CoV-2-specific when V gene, CDR3 amino acid sequence and J gene were exactly matched to a known reactive TCR set. The reference SARS-CoV-2 TCR set came from MIRA and was filtered for enrichment in COVID-19-positive ImmuneCODE repertoires, removing public or cross-reactive TCRs. Based on the MIRA antigens, annotated TCRs were further analysed at the level of specific ORF or position within ORF. Breadth was defined as the number of annotated unique rearrangements divided by the total number of unique productive rearrangements, and depth was defined as the summed frequency of the annotated unique rearrangements. TCR breadth was compared between groups using two-sided Wilcoxon rank-sum tests. In TCRdb, the immuneACCESS table is reduced to in-frame sequences with V and J assigned. These tables do not hold every clone; where another copy was compared, an unresolved V gene accounts for under half, and the others remain unexplained. For V, J and clone size, that table is used; D and trimming come from the DNA. The sample contains a few hundred thousand clones, 87% of them found a single time. The top ten clonotypes cover approximately 3.6% of the sample.

The TCR comes from a person aged 18 to 65 who received the Ad26.COV2.S COVID-19 vaccine or a placebo. The material sequenced was peripheral blood, taken in a trial of Ad26.COV2.S vaccine versus placebo. The chain employs TRBV10-3 and TRBJ2-1; the D region possibly corresponds to TRBD2 (6 bases align). Read as DNA, the sequence is TGTGCCATCAGTGAGGTAGGCGGGGTTATCTACAATGAGCAGTTCTTC. It is translated as CAISEVGGVIYNEQFF.